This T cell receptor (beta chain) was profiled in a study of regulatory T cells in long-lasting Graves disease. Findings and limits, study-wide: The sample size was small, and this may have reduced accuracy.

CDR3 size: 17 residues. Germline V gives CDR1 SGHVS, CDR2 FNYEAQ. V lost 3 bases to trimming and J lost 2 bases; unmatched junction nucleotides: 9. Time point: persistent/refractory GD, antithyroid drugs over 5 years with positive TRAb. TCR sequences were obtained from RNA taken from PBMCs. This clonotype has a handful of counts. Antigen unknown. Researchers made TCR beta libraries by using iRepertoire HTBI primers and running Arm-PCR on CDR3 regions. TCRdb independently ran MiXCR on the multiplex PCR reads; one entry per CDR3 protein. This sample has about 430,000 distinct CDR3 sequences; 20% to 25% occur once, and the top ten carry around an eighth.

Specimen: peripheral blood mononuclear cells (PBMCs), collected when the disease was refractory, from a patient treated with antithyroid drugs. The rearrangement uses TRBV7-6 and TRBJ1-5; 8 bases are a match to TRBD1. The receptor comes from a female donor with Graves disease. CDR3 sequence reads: CASSFLPPDRGNQPQHF. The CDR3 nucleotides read TGTGCCAGCAGCTTCCTACCCCCGGACAGGGGCAATCAGCCCCAGCATTTT.